The TCR beta chain under discussion was sequenced for a study of long-term antiretroviral therapy in people with HIV. This clone was detected once. Germline CDR1 reads SGHDN; CDR2 reads FVKESK. Trimming took 1 base from V and 4 from J, leaving 10 bases between them. This CDR3 is built from 14 residues. Run at survey level, the immunoSEQ assay was version v3.0. Sequencing was performed with immunoSEQ multiplex PCR; in TCRdb, only in-frame clones are kept and a portion is missing. The sample has roughly 34,000 clones, over 85% seen once. Specimens held 1-10 million cryopreserved PBMC prior to DNA extraction.

This TCR came from a woman between 50 and 59 years old with HIV. The input for sequencing was unsorted PBMCs, taken around 5 years after starting antiretroviral therapy. The rearrangement links TRBV14 to TRBJ1-2; no definite D call. The CDR3 reads CASSQVEAAYGYTF. The CDR3 nucleotides are TGTGCCAGCAGCCAAGTTGAGGCAGCCTATGGCTACACCTTC.